This T cell receptor beta chain appears in the sequencing data of a study of naive and memory T cell subsets. Findings and limits, study-wide: A clonotype means one alpha or beta sequence, not an alpha/beta pair. Especially in CD8 cells, naive repertoires contained a few larger clonotypes, possibly CD45RA-re-expressing memory cells.

This CDR3 is 13 amino acids long. Germline V lookup: CDR1 LGHNT, CDR2 FRNRAP. V lost 6 bases to trimming and J lost 0 bases, with 9 bases between them. This clonotype was picked up a small number of times. The antigen remains unidentified. Two oligonucleotides, mixed equimolar, formed the beta constant-region primer covering TRBC1 and TRBC2. Four rounds of PCR amplified the ligated cDNA using nested alpha and beta constant-region primers plus SP2. TCRdb independently ran MiXCR on the UMI-ligation and nested PCR reads; one entry per CDR3 protein. Among 150,000 or so distinct CDR3 sequences listed, 20% to 25% were seen once. After CD4 positive bead selection, the CD4-negative fraction gave CD8 T cells. Cells stained for CD3, CD4, CD8, CD45RA, CD27 and viability were sorted into four CD45RA/CD27 subsets.

This chain joins TRBV12-5 and TRBJ2-7; D might be TRBD1 (5 bases). The clonotype was recovered from a human donor in good health. The specimen was naive CD4+ T cells from blood. This chain's CDR3 is CASGPDNSYEQYF. The CDR3 DNA reads as TGTGCTAGTGGCCCGGACAACTCCTACGAGCAGTACTTC.